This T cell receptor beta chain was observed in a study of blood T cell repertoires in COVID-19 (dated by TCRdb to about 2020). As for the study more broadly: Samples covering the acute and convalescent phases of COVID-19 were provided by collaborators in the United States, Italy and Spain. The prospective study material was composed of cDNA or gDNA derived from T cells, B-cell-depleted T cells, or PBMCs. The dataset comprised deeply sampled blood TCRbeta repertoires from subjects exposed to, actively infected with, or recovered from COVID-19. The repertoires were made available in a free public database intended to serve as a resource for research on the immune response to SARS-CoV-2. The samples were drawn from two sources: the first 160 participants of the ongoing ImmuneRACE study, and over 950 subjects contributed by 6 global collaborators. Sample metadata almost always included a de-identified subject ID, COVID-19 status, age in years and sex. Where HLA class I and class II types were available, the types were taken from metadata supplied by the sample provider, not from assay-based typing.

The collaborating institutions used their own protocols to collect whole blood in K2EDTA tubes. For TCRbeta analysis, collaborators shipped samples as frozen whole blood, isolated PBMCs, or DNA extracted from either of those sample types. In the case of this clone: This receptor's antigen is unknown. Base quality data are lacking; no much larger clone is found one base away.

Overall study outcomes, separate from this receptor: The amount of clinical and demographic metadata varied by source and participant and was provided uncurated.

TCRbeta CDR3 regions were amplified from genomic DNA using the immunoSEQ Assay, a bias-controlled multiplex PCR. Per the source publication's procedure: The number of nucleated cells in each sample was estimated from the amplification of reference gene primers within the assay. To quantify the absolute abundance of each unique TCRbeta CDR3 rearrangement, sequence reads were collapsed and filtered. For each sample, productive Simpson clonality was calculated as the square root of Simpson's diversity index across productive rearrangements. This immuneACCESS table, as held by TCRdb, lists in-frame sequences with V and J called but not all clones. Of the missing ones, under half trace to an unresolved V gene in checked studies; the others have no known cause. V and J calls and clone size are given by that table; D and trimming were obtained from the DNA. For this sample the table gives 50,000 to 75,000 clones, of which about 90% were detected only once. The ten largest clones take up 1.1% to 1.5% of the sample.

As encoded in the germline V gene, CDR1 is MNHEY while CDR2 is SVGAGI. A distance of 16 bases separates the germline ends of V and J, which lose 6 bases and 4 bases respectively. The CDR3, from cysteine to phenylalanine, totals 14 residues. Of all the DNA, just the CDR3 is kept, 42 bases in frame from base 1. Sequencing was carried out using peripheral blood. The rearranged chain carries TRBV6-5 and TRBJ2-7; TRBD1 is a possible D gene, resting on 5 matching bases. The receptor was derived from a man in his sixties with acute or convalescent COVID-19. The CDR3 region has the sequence CASRQNRNTYEQYF. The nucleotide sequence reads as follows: TGTGCCAGCAGACAAAACAGGAATACATACGAGCAGTACTTC.